The clone carrying this T cell receptor (beta chain) has at least ten counts. Antigen: not known. The germline gives CDR1 MNHNY, CDR2 SVGAGI (reference sequence). This CDR3 comprises 15 residues. V was clipped by 2 bases and J by 3 bases; unmatched bases: 3. Using RNA template, CDR3s of TCR alpha and beta were amplified with iRepertoire arm-PCR. For one-step reverse transcription and amplification, about 85-400 ng of tissue mRNA or PBMC total RNA was used. From the multiplex PCR reads, TCRdb called clonotypes with MiXCR, one entry per CDR3 protein. The table has 85,000 to 110,000 distinct CDR3 sequences, about 30% seen once. This specimen belongs to a study of glioma-infiltrating T cells. General study results and limits: Tissue-blood divergence was below expectation in non-neoplastic patients, above in gliomas. CDR3 overlap between tissue and blood was very small.

This clonotype originated in a human donor with low-grade glioma or glioblastoma, undergoing nonglioma brain surgery, or in good health (not recorded which). The material sequenced was glioma tissue, nonneoplastic brain tissue, or PBMCs (not recorded which). The gene calls are TRBV6-6 and TRBJ1-1; 10 bases map to TRBD1. As DNA, the CDR3 is TGTGCCAGCAGTTACGGGGGACAGGGGTACACTGAAGCTTTCTTT. Protein: CASSYGGQGYTEAFF.